This passage covers 28 T cell receptor beta chains from one sample sequenced in a study of blood T cell repertoires in COVID-19. The protocol was immunoSEQ multiplex PCR, while the TCRdb copy is restricted to in-frame clones and leaves out a portion. Of some 240,000 clones in the sample, about 79% were seen once. The material sequenced was peripheral blood. The receptors here all came from a woman aged 40 to 50 who had recovered from COVID-19.

V and J are TRBV7-2 and TRBJ2-1, with D maybe TRBD1 (5 bases). CDR1 is SGHTA and CDR2 is FQGNSA in the germline V gene. Trimming removed 6 bases at V and 6 bases at J, with 21 bases between. The CDR3 has 16 residues. CDR3 DNA sequence: TGTGCCAGCAGATCACGTCGTGGGGCGCCCCGCAATGAGCAGTTCTTC. Translated, it gives CASRSRRGAPRNEQFF.

The chain combines TRBV19 with TRBJ1-6, with D possibly being TRBD1 (5 bases). The CDR3 covers 16 residues. Per the germline V gene, CDR1 is LNHDA and CDR2 is SQIVND (reference sequence). V was clipped by 4 bases and J by 5 bases, with 15 bases between them. The CDR3 region has the DNA TGTGCCAGTAGTAGGCGGGGGGAAGCACATAATTCACCCCTCCACTTT. Its translation: CASSRRGEAHNSPLHF.

J is TRBJ1-4 and V is TRBV5-1; TRBD1 matches 8 bases. Germline CDR1 SGHRS, CDR2 YFSETQ. CDR3 length: 17 amino acids. The V gene end was trimmed by 0 bases and the J gene end by 0 bases; junction bases not matched to a gene: 4. The CDR3: CASSLEGTGATNEKLFF. The CDR3, as DNA: TGCGCCAGCAGCTTGGAAGGGACAGGAGCAACTAATGAAAAACTGTTTTTT.

This chain joins TRBV5-6 and TRBJ1-2; D uncertain. Trimming stripped 0 bases from V and 2 bases from J, with 11 bases between. Germline V gives CDR1 SGHDT, CDR2 YYEEEE. The CDR3 totals 15 residues. The CDR3 region is CASSLGVTENYGYTF. CDR3 nucleotides: TGTGCCAGCAGCTTGGGTGTGACGGAGAACTATGGCTACACCTTC.

The CDR3 DNA reads TGCAGTGCCCCCAGGACAGATACGCAGTATTTT. Its protein product is CSAPRTDTQYF. The gene calls are TRBV20-1 and TRBJ2-3; D call uncertain. Trimming shortened V by 6 bases and J by 3 bases, and 7 bases separated the two germline ends. The CDR3 sequence is 11 residues long. The germline gives CDR1 DFQATT, CDR2 SNEGSKA (reference sequence).

This chain connects TRBV6-6 to TRBJ1-1; tentatively, D is TRBD1 (5 bases). The CDR3 totals 13 residues. Looked up from germline, CDR1 is MNHNY and CDR2 is SVGAGI (reference sequence). Trimming shortened V by 2 bases and J by 4 bases, and 8 bases separated the two germline ends. The CDR3 DNA reads TGTGCCAGCAGTTACATGGGGGGCACTGAAGCTTTCTTT. Its translation: CASSYMGGTEAFF.

J is TRBJ2-2 and V is TRBV28; TRBD2 might be the D (5 bases). V lost 8 bases to trimming and J lost 1 base, with 11 bases between them. Germline V CDR1 and CDR2: MDHEN, SYDVKM. There are 14 residues in the CDR3. CDR3 in DNA: TGTGCCAGCGGCGGGTGGGGGAACACCGGGGAGCTGTTTTTT. Its translation: CASGGWGNTGELFF.

The chain is built from TRBV10-2 and TRBJ1-1; D may be TRBD1 (5 bases). Germline V gives CDR1 WSHSY, CDR2 SAAADI. The V gene lost 2 bases and the J gene lost 1 base, with 5 bases spanning the gap. CDR3 length: 13 residues. CDR3 protein: CASSEGANTEAFF. The CDR3 DNA sequence: TGCGCCAGCAGTGAGGGGGCGAACACTGAAGCTTTCTTT.

The chain has TRBV7-8 and TRBJ2-7; 11 positions agree with TRBD1. The CDR3 loop spans 15 amino acids. Per germline, CDR1 SGHVS and CDR2 FQNEAQ. Trimming cost V 5 bases and J 3 bases; bases outside gene matches: 6. The chain's CDR3 is CASSPRTGGNYEQYF. The DNA of the CDR3 is TGTGCCAGCAGCCCTCGGACAGGGGGCAACTACGAGCAGTACTTC.

The CDR3 region is CASTLGGLRGYTF. The CDR3 DNA sequence: TGTGCCAGCACCCTCGGGGGTTTGCGTGGCTACACCTTC. This chain links TRBV5-6 with TRBJ1-2; possible D gene TRBD1, 5 bases. CDR3 length: 13 amino acids. Germline V gives CDR1 SGHDT, CDR2 YYEEEE. Trimming cost V 6 bases and J 7 bases, with 16 bases left between them.

CDR3 in DNA: TGTGCCAGCAGCTTACAGGGGGCCGACACTGAAGCTTTCTTT. Its translation is CASSLQGADTEAFF. The genes are TRBV7-9 and TRBJ1-1; 8 nucleotides match TRBD1. This CDR3 spans 14 amino acids. Germline V gives CDR1 SEHNR, CDR2 FQNEAQ (reference sequence). Trimming removed 2 bases from V and 3 bases from J; junction bases left unmatched: 2.

V usage is TRBV19 and J usage is TRBJ2-1; D is possibly TRBD2 (5 bases). CDR3 length: 15 residues. Germline CDR1 LNHDA, CDR2 SQIVND (reference sequence). The V end was cut by 6 bases, the J end by 5 bases, with 17 bases between. CDR3 sequence reads: CASSPRVVNNNEQFF. For the CDR3, the DNA is TGTGCCAGTAGCCCGAGGGTGGTTAACAACAATGAGCAGTTCTTC.

This chain's CDR3 is CASGRAGGFADTQYF. CDR3 DNA: TGTGCCTCCGGTCGTGCAGGGGGCTTTGCAGATACGCAGTATTTT. J is TRBJ2-3 and V is TRBV19, with TRBD1 identical over 8 bases. The junction had 14 bases not matched to a gene; V was cut back by 11 bases and J by 4 bases. Germline CDR1 reads LNHDA; CDR2 reads SQIVND (reference sequence). The CDR3 has 15 amino acids.

The rearrangement uses TRBV7-2 and TRBJ2-2; the match to TRBD1 covers 9 bases. Looked up from germline, CDR1 is SGHTA and CDR2 is FQGNSA. The CDR3 is made up of 16 amino acids. Trimming took 4 bases from V and 0 from J; bases not matched to a gene: 3. CDR3 nucleotide sequence: TGTGCCAGCAGCTGGGGACAGGGCGCGAACACCGGGGAGCTGTTTTTT. Protein sequence: CASSWGQGANTGELFF.

The rearrangement links TRBV7-2 to TRBJ1-2; D possibly corresponds to TRBD1 (6 bases). The CDR3 is made up of 17 amino acids. V was shortened by 0 bases and J by 1 base, with 15 bases between the two germline ends. The germline gives CDR1 SGHTA, CDR2 FQGNSA. The CDR3 DNA sequence: TGTGCCAGCAGCTTAGCCCCGGGGGGGACATTTAACTATGGCTACACCTTC. It specifies CASSLAPGGTFNYGYTF. The whole variable domain, filled in from reference TRBV7-2 and TRBJ1-2, reads GAGVSQSPSNKVTEKGKDVELRCDPISGHTALYWYRQSLGQGLEFLIYFQGNSAPDKSGLPSDRFSAERTGGSVSTLTIQRTQQEDSAVYLCASSLAPGGTFNYGYTFGSGTRLTVV.

CDR3 in amino acids: CSAFQGEKLFF. DNA for the CDR3: TGCAGTGCTTTCCAGGGTGAAAAACTGTTTTTT. The genes are TRBV20-1 and TRBJ1-4; tentatively, D is TRBD1 (5 bases). V was pared by 5 bases and J by 7 bases, with 8 bases between. In germline, CDR1 is DFQATT, CDR2 SNEGSKA (reference sequence). The CDR3 is 11 residues long.

The chain employs TRBV10-2 and TRBJ1-1; D not resolved. Trimming pared 0 bases from V and 5 bases from J, leaving 10 bases between. CDR3 length: 14 amino acids. The germline CDR1 and CDR2 sequences are WSHSY and SAAADI. For the CDR3, the DNA is TGCGCCAGCAGTGAGTCGGCGGAGTGGACTGAAGCTTTCTTT. It yields the protein CASSESAEWTEAFF.

The chain joins TRBV20-1 to TRBJ1-1; D unclear. Germline-derived CDR1 and CDR2 are DFQATT and SNEGSKA (reference sequence). V was clipped by 3 bases and J by 6 bases, with 14 bases between them. The CDR3 consists of 13 residues. As DNA, the CDR3 is TGCAGTGCTAGTCGAGTTGGTAACCCTGAAGCTTTCTTT. This sequence encodes CSASRVGNPEAFF.

The genes are TRBV6-2 or TRBV6-3 and TRBJ1-2; 9 nucleotides align to TRBD1. The CDR3 sequence is 15 residues long. J gave up 8 bases and V 2 bases, and 9 bases lay outside the gene matches. Germline CDR1 reads MNHEY; CDR2 reads SVGEGT. DNA of the CDR3: TGTGCCAGCAGTTACGGCCGGACAGGGGTTAACGGCTACACCTTC. Amino acids: CASSYGRTGVNGYTF.

This clone was picked up one time. The chain couples TRBV28 to TRBJ2-4; 10 bases map to TRBD1. In germline, CDR1 is MDHEN, CDR2 SYDVKM. The V gene end was trimmed by 4 bases and the J gene end by 6 bases; junction bases not matched to a gene: 9. The CDR3 covers 16 residues. CDR3 region: CASSSVTGGRGNIQYF. DNA of the CDR3: TGTGCCAGCAGTTCCGTGACAGGGGGCAGGGGAAACATTCAGTACTTC.

V and J are TRBV5-1 and TRBJ1-1; TRBD1 matches 9 bases. The CDR3 runs to 16 residues. The germline CDR1 and CDR2 sequences are SGHRS and YFSETQ. V was pared by 1 base and J by 0 bases, with 4 bases of the junction left unmatched. The CDR3 DNA follows: TGCGCCAGCAGCTTGATTACAGGGGGCTTGAACACTGAAGCTTTCTTT. Its protein is CASSLITGGLNTEAFF.

The V and J genes are TRBV12-5 and TRBJ1-2; TRBD1 matches 7 bases. This CDR3 comprises 14 residues. V trimming: 7 bases; J trimming: 3 bases; junction bases outside the gene matches: 8. The germline CDR1 and CDR2 sequences are LGHNT and FRNRAP. The CDR3, as DNA: TGTGCTAGTGCCCCACAGGGGTCGTACTATGGCTACACCTTC. Its translation is CASAPQGSYYGYTF.

The chain employs TRBV6-5 and TRBJ2-7, with D perhaps matching TRBD1 (5 bases). Germline CDR1 reads MNHEY; CDR2 reads SVGAGI. Between the trimmed V and J ends, which lost 3 bases and 2 bases, there was a span of 17 bases. This CDR3 comprises 16 residues. CDR3 protein: CASSYSDSQRAYEQYF. CDR3 DNA sequence: TGTGCCAGCAGTTATTCTGACAGCCAACGGGCCTACGAGCAGTACTTC.

This chain links TRBV28 with TRBJ1-1, with unresolved D. V was trimmed by 5 bases and J by 4 bases, leaving 11 bases between them. The germline CDR1 and CDR2 sequences are MDHEN and SYDVKM. This CDR3 has 13 residues. CDR3 amino acids: CASSKEWSTEAFF. Here the CDR3 DNA reads TGTGCCAGCAGTAAGGAGTGGTCCACTGAAGCTTTCTTT.

The chain carries TRBV2 and TRBJ2-7; TRBD2 matches at 13 bases. V lost 10 bases and J lost 6; bases outside the gene matches: 12. The germline V gene has CDR1 SNHLY and CDR2 FYNNEI. The CDR3 sequence is 15 residues long. CDR3 bases: TGTGCCACCACGAGACTAGCGGGGGGTCTAGGCGAGCAGTACTTC. Residues: CATTRLAGGLGEQYF.

This sequence joins TRBV6-1 and TRBJ1-2, with 9 bases lining up with TRBD1. CDR3 length: 15 amino acids. The V gene's germline CDR1 is MNHNS and CDR2 SASEGT. V lost 1 base and J lost 4; bases outside the gene matches: 4. CDR3: CASSEGQGGVYGYTF. In nucleotides, the CDR3 is TGTGCCAGCAGTGAAGGACAGGGGGGCGTCTATGGCTACACCTTC.

This clone was seen just once. This sequence joins TRBV10-1 and TRBJ1-1; the D is unclear. Trimming stripped 0 bases from V and 2 bases from J, with 7 bases between. Germline V CDR1 and CDR2: WNHNN, SYGVQD (reference sequence). The CDR3 is made up of 14 amino acids. CDR3 protein: CASSESQVNTEAFF. Here the CDR3 DNA reads TGCGCCAGCAGTGAGTCGCAGGTCAACACTGAAGCTTTCTTT.

The chain links TRBV6-5 to TRBJ1-5, with D tentatively TRBD1 (5 bases). Germline V gene data show CDR1 as MNHEY and CDR2 as SVGAGI. Trimming left V 6 bases short and J 3 bases short, with 9 bases between. The CDR3 extends over 13 amino acids. CDR3: CASRDSYNQPQHF. The CDR3 DNA sequence: TGTGCCAGCAGAGACAGTTACAATCAGCCCCAGCATTTT.